Each of the 21 T cell receptor beta chains below was sequenced from the same sample in a study of early T cells in non-severe SARS-CoV-2 infection. TCRdb recomputed calls from the 5' RACE reads with MiXCR, one row per CDR3 protein. The sample records around 55,000 distinct CDR3 sequences, under 15% being singletons. Sequenced sample: whole blood. The source of these receptors is an adult who was a healthcare worker with PCR-confirmed SARS-CoV-2 infection or an uninfected control (not recorded which).

This clonotype was counted a few times. This chain links TRBV27 with TRBJ2-7; D gene unclear. Germline values: CDR1 MNHEY, CDR2 SMNVEV (reference sequence). Trimming took 7 bases from V and 1 from J, leaving 17 bases between them. The CDR3 loop spans 15 amino acids. This chain's CDR3 is CASMLGYGRSYEQYF. The CDR3 DNA follows: TGTGCCAGCATGCTAGGATATGGCAGGTCCTACGAGCAGTACTTC.

As concerns this clonotype: At one boundary the junction diverges from the germline segment, which might be a read error. The chain couples TRBV4-1 to TRBJ2-7; D tentatively reads TRBD1 or TRBD2 (5 bases each). Germline CDR1 and CDR2: MGHRA and YSYEKL. The CDR3 contains 13 residues. The CDR3 coding sequence is TGCGCCAGCAGCCAAGTGGGGACCTACGAGCAGGACTTC. This gives the protein CASSQVGTYEQDF.

This clonotype was found many times. The chain has TRBV2 and TRBJ2-1; 7 nucleotides agree with TRBD2. Germline V lookup: CDR1 SNHLY, CDR2 FYNNEI. The junction had 5 bases not matched to a gene; V was cut back by 0 bases and J by 12 bases. CDR3 size: 13 residues. The CDR3 region has the DNA TGTGCCAGCAGTGAAGCCCTACTAGCGAGGCAGTTCTTC. Its translation: CASSEALLARQFF.

The chain is built from TRBV7-9 and TRBJ2-5, with D unclear. The germline V and J ends were trimmed by 1 base and 2 bases, with 8 bases remaining between them. There are 14 residues in the CDR3. Germline V gives CDR1 SEHNR, CDR2 FQNEAQ (reference sequence). CDR3 sequence reads: CASSLVGIQETQYF. The CDR3 DNA reads as TGTGCCAGCAGCTTAGTCGGCATTCAAGAGACCCAGTACTTC.

Only a few counts were recorded for this clonotype. V and J are TRBV29-1 and TRBJ1-2; weak D call: TRBD1 (6 bases). This CDR3 region has 13 residues. Germline-derived CDR1 and CDR2 are SQVTM and ANQGSEA. V lost 8 bases and J lost 0, with 13 bases in between. In nucleotides, the CDR3 is TGCAGCACCATGGACAGCCCTAACTATGGCTACACCTTC. Its protein product is CSTMDSPNYGYTF. Based on the CDR3 plus reference TRBV29-1 and TRBJ1-2, the full variable domain is SAVISQKPSRDICQRGTSLTIQCQVDSQVTMMFWYRQQPGQSLTLIATANQGSEATYESGFVIDKFPISRPNLTFSTLTVSNMSPEDSSIYLCSTMDSPNYGYTFGSGTRLTVV.

By share, this clonotype counts as medium-sized (0.01 to 0.1%). This chain links TRBV6-2 or TRBV6-3 with TRBJ1-2; D is unresolved. From germline, CDR1 is MNHEY and CDR2 SVGEGT. The CDR3 runs to 12 residues. Deletions cut 2 bases from V and 5 bases from J, with 6 bases between. CDR3 protein: CASSYQWYGYTF. Here the CDR3 DNA reads TGTGCCAGCAGTTACCAGTGGTATGGCTACACCTTC.

This clonotype was seen a few times. The V gene is TRBV20-1, the J gene TRBJ2-1; 9 bases are a match to TRBD2. CDR1 is DFQATT, CDR2 SNEGSKA, per germline (reference sequence). This CDR3 has 15 amino acids. V shed 0 bases and J 5 bases; nucleotides not matched to a gene: 5. CDR3 protein: CSARDRRGGNNEQFF. The CDR3 DNA sequence: TGCAGTGCTAGAGATCGGCGGGGGGGTAACAATGAGCAGTTCTTC.

V gene TRBV7-8 combines with J gene TRBJ2-1; D perhaps matches TRBD2 (6 bases). This CDR3 comprises 13 residues. V was clipped by 5 bases and J by 9 bases, with 14 bases between them. CDR1 and CDR2 (germline): SGHVS, FQNEAQ. CDR3 loop: CASSQDVGGEQFF. In DNA, the CDR3 is TGTGCCAGCAGCCAGGACGTCGGGGGTGAGCAGTTCTTC.

This clonotype was detected a few times. The V gene is TRBV27, the J gene TRBJ1-3, with D perhaps matching TRBD1 (5 bases). Deletions cut 11 bases from V and 6 bases from J, with 8 bases between. Germline assignment: CDR1 MNHEY and CDR2 SMNVEV (reference sequence). The CDR3 sequence is 10 residues long. The CDR3 DNA is TGTGCCCGACAGACAAACACCATATATTTT. Residues: CARQTNTIYF.

This clonotype was recorded at least ten times. Here the CDR3 reads CASSSGGSGANVLTF. The CDR3 nucleotides are TGTGCCAGCTCGTCAGGAGGGTCCGGGGCCAACGTCCTGACTTTC. The rearrangement joins TRBV18 to TRBJ2-6; D is perhaps TRBD2 (6 bases). V gave up 6 bases and J gave up 4 bases, with 13 bases separating them. The germline V gene encodes CDR1 KGHSH and CDR2 LQKENI. The length of the CDR3 is 15 residues.

This clonotype has ten or more counts. The chain carries TRBV11-2 and TRBJ1-5; the match to TRBD1 covers 10 bases. Looked up from germline, CDR1 is SGHAT and CDR2 is FQNNGV. V lost 5 bases to trimming and J lost 6 bases; unmatched junction nucleotides: 7. The CDR3 has 15 residues. The chain's CDR3 is CASSQWTGGRQPQHF. The CDR3 DNA follows: TGTGCCAGCAGCCAGTGGACAGGGGGACGTCAGCCCCAGCATTTT.

The gene calls are TRBV5-1 and TRBJ1-5; 8 nucleotides align to TRBD1. Germline CDR1 reads SGHRS; CDR2 reads YFSETQ. The CDR3 has 15 amino acids. Unmatched junction bases numbered 5, after V lost 4 bases and J lost 2 bases. Here the CDR3 reads CASSRTGSGNQPQHF. The DNA of the CDR3 is TGCGCCAGCAGCCGGACAGGGTCGGGCAATCAGCCCCAGCATTTT.

This clonotype was detected only a few times. The gene calls are TRBV29-1 and TRBJ1-2; no firm D call. Trimming pared 3 bases from V and 2 bases from J, leaving 7 bases between. CDR1 and CDR2 (germline): SQVTM, ANQGSEA. This CDR3 has 12 residues. In DNA form, the CDR3 reads TGCAGCGTTGATACAGCCAACTATGGCTACACCTTC. Translation: CSVDTANYGYTF.

Remarks on this clonotype: A much larger clone sits a single nucleotide away, making a read error possible. The V and J genes are TRBV13 and TRBJ2-4; D gene ambiguous. There are 13 residues in the CDR3. Germline V CDR1 and CDR2: PRHDT, FYEKMQ (reference sequence). Trimming took 2 bases from V and 6 from J, leaving 8 bases between them. DNA of the CDR3: TGTGCCAGCAGCTTATGGACCAGAAACATTCAGTACTTC. Translated, it gives CASSLWTRNIQYF.

This clonotype was counted between two and nine times. The genes are TRBV6-2 or TRBV6-3 and TRBJ2-7, with TRBD2 identical over 9 bases. The J segment lost 3 bases and the V segment lost 7 bases, leaving 4 bases of the junction unmatched. The germline gives CDR1 MNHEY, CDR2 SVGEGT. This CDR3 is built from 13 residues. CDR3 nucleotides: TGTGCCAGCAAAACAGCGGGGGGCTACGAGCAGTACTTC. Its protein is CASKTAGGYEQYF.

This clonotype showed up just a few times. A junction end diverges from the germline sequence, so it may reflect a read error. This chain joins TRBV25-1 and TRBJ2-1; D may be TRBD1 (5 bases). This CDR3 is 15 amino acids long. The germline V gene has CDR1 MGHDK and CDR2 SYGVNS. CDR3: CASRESGRSYNEQFF. CDR3 bases: TGTGCCAGCAGAGAATCAGGGCGATCCTACAATGAGCAGTTCTTC.

In regard to this clonotype: A much larger clone lies one base from this, so it may be a read error. This sequence joins TRBV20-1 and TRBJ2-5; 16 bases map to TRBD2. CDR3 length: 17 amino acids. J gave up 8 bases and V 5 bases, and 14 bases lay outside the gene matches. Looked up from germline, CDR1 is DFQATT and CDR2 is SNEGSKA (reference sequence). The CDR3 loop reads CSAPPGTSGGVGDTQYF. The DNA of the CDR3 is TGCAGTGCTCCCCCGGGGACTAGCGGGGGGGTCGGGGATACCCAGTACTTC.

This clonotype showed up just a few times. This chain uses TRBV2 with TRBJ1-5; D uncertain. CDR3 size: 13 residues. Germline V gene data show CDR1 as SNHLY and CDR2 as FYNNEI. The V end lost 3 bases, the J end lost 3 bases, and 6 bases lay between the germline ends. CDR3 in DNA: TGTGCCAGCAGTGACAGTTTCAATCAGCCCCAGCATTTT. This gives the protein CASSDSFNQPQHF. The complete variable domain, with remaining parts taken from reference TRBV2 and TRBJ1-5, reads EPEVTQTPSHQVTQMGQEVILRCVPISNHLYFYWYRQILGQKVEFLVSFYNNEISEKSEIFDDQFSVERPDGSNFTLKIRSTKLEDSAMYFCASSDSFNQPQHFGDGTRLSIL.

CDR3 in DNA: TGTGCCAGCAGTTACAGGGCCGACAGGAATGGCGAGCAGTACTTC. This translates into CASSYRADRNGEQYF. The rearrangement joins TRBV6-6 to TRBJ2-7; possible D gene TRBD1, 6 bases. V lost 2 bases and J lost 6, with 17 bases in between. Per the germline V gene, CDR1 is MNHNY and CDR2 is SVGAGI (reference sequence). The CDR3 is 15 amino acids.

J is TRBJ1-2 and V is TRBV12-3 or TRBV12-4; D is possibly TRBD1 (6 bases). V was trimmed by 5 bases and J by 5 bases, leaving 18 bases between them. There are 15 residues in the CDR3. CDR3 amino acids: CASSPPQGNLYGYTF. CDR3 sequence (DNA): TGTGCCAGCAGTCCACCTCAGGGGAACCTTTATGGCTACACCTTC.

The chain joins TRBV12-3 or TRBV12-4 to TRBJ2-3; 12 bases fit TRBD2. The CDR3 sequence is 17 residues long. Trimming at V came to 8 bases and at J to 3 bases, leaving 12 bases not matched to a gene. As DNA, the CDR3 is TGTGCCAGCTACCAGGGGGGACTAGCGGGTGAGACAGATACGCAGTATTTT. Its translation is CASYQGGLAGETDTQYF.